This T cell receptor (beta chain) was found in a study of response to subunit inactivated influenza vaccine. Findings and limits, study-wide: Each seasonal flu vaccination may recruit only limited new T cells, authors suggested.

TCRdb reanalysed the RT-PCR reads using MiXCR and keeps one entry per CDR3 protein. Altogether over 750,000 distinct CDR3 sequences are present, 21% being singletons, with the ten largest covering 9.5% to 13%. Concerning this clonotype: The target antigen is unknown.

The TCR was taken from a man over 45 who received an inactivated influenza vaccine. The material was PBMCs from blood, obtained 4 to 6 days after vaccination.

The CDR3 loop reads CASSPPGLTYEQYF. CDR3 bases: TGTGCCAGCAGCCCCCCTGGCCTTACCTACGAGCAGTACTTC. This chain uses TRBV28 with TRBJ2-7; D unclear. The CDR3 extends over 14 amino acids. Between the trimmed V and J ends, which lost 6 bases and 2 bases, there was a span of 14 bases. CDR1 and CDR2 (germline): MDHEN, SYDVKM. Full variable domain (outside the CDR3, taken from reference TRBV28 and TRBJ2-7): DVKVTQSSRYLVKRTGEKVFLECVQDMDHENMFWYRQDPGLGLRLIYFSYDVKMKEKGDIPEGYSVSREKKERFSLILESASTNQTSMYLCASSPPGLTYEQYFGPGTRLTVT.